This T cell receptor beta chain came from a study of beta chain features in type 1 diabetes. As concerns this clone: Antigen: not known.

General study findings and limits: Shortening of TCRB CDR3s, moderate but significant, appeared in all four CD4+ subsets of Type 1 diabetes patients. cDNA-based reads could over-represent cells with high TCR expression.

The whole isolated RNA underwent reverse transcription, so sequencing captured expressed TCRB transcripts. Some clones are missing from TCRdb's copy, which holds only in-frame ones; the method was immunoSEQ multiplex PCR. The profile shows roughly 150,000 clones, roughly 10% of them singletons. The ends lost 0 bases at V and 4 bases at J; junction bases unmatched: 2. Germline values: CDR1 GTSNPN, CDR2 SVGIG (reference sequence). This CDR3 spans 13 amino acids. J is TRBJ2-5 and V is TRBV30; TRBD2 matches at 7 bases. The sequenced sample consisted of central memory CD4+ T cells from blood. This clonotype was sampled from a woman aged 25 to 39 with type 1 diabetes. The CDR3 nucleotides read TGTGCCTGGAGTGTGGGGGGGTCAGAGACCCAGTACTTC. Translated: CAWSVGGSETQYF.